Described below is a single T cell receptor (beta chain) sequence and its context. Its antigen is unknown. The length of the CDR3 is 16 residues. This sample is drawn from a study of beta chain features in type 1 diabetes. Study context: All of the samples together had more than 95 million sorted cells examined. Whole-study results and caveats: VDJ junctions from patients with type 1 diabetes contained fewer insertions and more deletions. When Type 1 diabetes patients were examined, their TCRB CDR3s proved moderately but significantly shorter in all four CD4+ subsets. Resolution of whether HLA type affects TCRB rearrangement was not achieved here.

Expressed TCRB transcripts got sequenced, as all isolated RNA was reverse transcribed. Some clones are missing from TCRdb's copy, which holds only in-frame ones; the method was immunoSEQ multiplex PCR. The sample lists 240,000 or so clones; roughly 20% were seen once. Sorting with CD45RO/CCR7/CD25/CD127/CD95/CD27 yielded naive, central memory, regulatory and stem-like memory CD4+ cells. The source of this sequence is a woman between 40 and 50 years old with type 1 diabetes. The source material was naive CD4+ T cells from blood. The rearrangement links TRBV1 to TRBJ1-2. TRBV1 is annotated as a pseudogene. The CDR3, as DNA: TGCACCAGCAGCCAAGATCTTGTCGGACTCCTCTATGGCTACACCTTC. It is translated as CTSSQDLVGLLYGYTF.